This is a list of T cell receptor beta chains from one sample in a study of cytomegalovirus exposure and HLA in healthy donors. TCRdb's copy holds only in-frame clones and misses some; the assay was immunoSEQ multiplex PCR. Of 150,000 or so clones detected, approximately 80% appear once; the ten largest clones hold around 6.5%. Sequenced: PBMCs. Receptors originate from a male donor in good health and CMV-seropositive. Both conserved end residues are part of each CDR3. The D gene is left open where the match is weak. Only part of the rows carry a size: once, few, many, or a class if the clone is expanded.

J: TRBJ2-5
D: TRBD2
V: TRBV6-6
size: NA
CDR3: CASEGLAGKETQYF
DNA: TGTGCCAGCGAAGGACTAGCGGGAAAAGAGACCCAGTACTTC

J: TRBJ2-7
D: TRBD1
V: TRBV6-1
size: NA
CDR3: CASSERQGAIYEQYF
DNA: TGTGCCAGCAGCGAGAGACAGGGGGCGATCTACGAGCAGTACTTC

J: TRBJ1-6
D: NA
V: TRBV2
size: once
CDR3: CASSYRVLTLHF
DNA: TGTGCCAGCAGCTACAGGGTTTTGACCCTCCACTTT

J: TRBJ1-5
D: NA
V: TRBV9
size: NA
CDR3: CASSREYSNQPQHF
DNA: TGTGCCAGCAGCCGAGAGTATAGCAATCAGCCCCAGCATTTT

J: TRBJ2-3
D: TRBD2
V: TRBV4-2
size: NA
CDR3: CASSQNRRGDTDTQYF
DNA: TGTGCCAGCAGCCAGAACCGGCGGGGGGACACAGATACGCAGTATTTT

J: TRBJ2-7
D: TRBD1
V: TRBV19
size: NA
CDR3: CASSIVGTGGIYEQYF
DNA: TGTGCCAGTAGTATAGTTGGGACAGGGGGTATCTACGAGCAGTACTTC

J: TRBJ1-2
D: TRBD1
V: TRBV6-6
size: once
CDR3: CASSDYPGQGSWGYTF
DNA: TGTGCCAGCAGCGATTACCCGGGACAGGGATCGTGGGGCTACACCTTC

J: TRBJ1-3
D: NA
V: TRBV5-1
size: NA
CDR3: CASSTQSDSSGNTIYF
DNA: TGCGCCAGCAGCACGCAATCGGACAGCTCTGGAAACACCATATATTTT

J: TRBJ2-7
D: NA
V: TRBV19
size: NA
CDR3: CASSIAGESYEQYF
DNA: TGTGCCAGTAGTATCGCAGGGGAGTCCTACGAGCAGTACTTT

J: TRBJ2-3
D: TRBD2
V: TRBV5-1
size: NA
CDR3: CASSSGLAGGRDTQYF
DNA: TGCGCCAGCAGCTCCGGACTAGCGGGAGGACGGGATACGCAGTATTTT

J: TRBJ2-7
D: NA
V: TRBV19
size: few
CDR3: CASSIGSGSGAYEQYF
DNA: TGTGCCAGTAGTATAGGGTCTGGCTCCGGGGCCTACGAGCAGTACTTC

J: TRBJ2-5
D: NA
V: TRBV7-2
size: NA
CDR3: CASSSEETQYF
DNA: TGTGCCAGCAGCTCAGAAGAGACCCAGTACTTC

J: TRBJ2-5
D: NA
V: TRBV27
size: NA
CDR3: CASSLSAGLNQETQYF
DNA: TGTGCCAGCAGTTTATCGGCGGGGCTAAATCAAGAGACCCAGTACTTC

J: TRBJ1-5
D: NA
V: TRBV2
size: NA
CDR3: CASTGLSNQPQHF
DNA: TGTGCCAGCACAGGCTTAAGCAATCAGCCCCAGCATTTT

J: TRBJ1-4
D: NA
V: TRBV19
size: few
CDR3: CASSMSATNEKLFF
DNA: TGTGCCAGTAGTATGTCCGCAACTAATGAAAAACTGTTTTTT

J: TRBJ2-7
D: NA
V: TRBV11-2
size: NA
CDR3: CASSLSRQGEQYF
DNA: TGTGCCAGCAGCTTATCGCGGCAGGGCGAGCAGTACTTC

J: TRBJ2-1
D: TRBD1
V: TRBV6-1
size: NA
CDR3: CASSDRVEQFF
DNA: TGTGCCAGCAGCGACAGGGTCGAGCAGTTCTTC

J: TRBJ2-7
D: NA
V: TRBV4-1
size: NA
CDR3: CASSQGQPTAYEQYF
DNA: TGCGCCAGCAGCCAAGGACAGCCAACCGCCTACGAGCAGTACTTC

J: TRBJ1-1
D: NA
V: TRBV6-4
size: NA
CDR3: CASSDSEGKVQHTEAFF
DNA: TGTGCCAGCAGTGACTCGGAAGGAAAGGTACAGCACACTGAAGCTTTCTTT

J: TRBJ2-2
D: TRBD2
V: TRBV27
size: NA
CDR3: CASKLTSGANTGELFF
DNA: TGTGCCAGCAAGTTGACTAGCGGAGCGAACACCGGGGAGCTGTTTTTT

J: TRBJ2-1
D: TRBD2
V: TRBV19
size: NA
CDR3: CASSAYPGLALNEQFF
DNA: TGTGCCAGTAGTGCATATCCGGGACTAGCGCTCAATGAGCAGTTCTTC

J: TRBJ1-5
D: TRBD1
V: TRBV5-5
size: NA
CDR3: CASSRGGQFNQPQHF
DNA: TGTGCCAGCAGCCGGGGGGGACAGTTTAATCAGCCCCAGCATTTT

J: TRBJ2-3
D: NA
V: TRBV7-6
size: NA
CDR3: CASSLAGERTDTQYF
DNA: TGTGCCAGCAGCTTAGCGGGAGAAAGGACAGATACGCAGTATTTT

J: TRBJ1-5
D: NA
V: TRBV7-2
size: NA
CDR3: CASSSPDRNQPQHF
DNA: TGTGCCAGCAGCTCCCCAGACAGGAATCAGCCCCAGCATTTT

J: TRBJ2-3
D: NA
V: TRBV18
size: NA
CDR3: CASSPSRADTQYF
DNA: TGTGCCAGCTCACCCTCTCGGGCAGATACGCAGTATTTT

J: TRBJ2-7
D: TRBD2
V: TRBV27
size: NA
CDR3: CASREGFRNEQYF
DNA: TGTGCCAGCCGGGAGGGGTTCAGGAACGAGCAGTACTTC

J: TRBJ2-5
D: NA
V: TRBV18
size: once
CDR3: CASSLGTAEETQYF
DNA: TGTGCCAGCTCACTGGGGACTGCGGAAGAGACCCAGTACTTC

J: TRBJ1-2
D: NA
V: TRBV28
size: NA
CDR3: CASSSPGAFYGYTF
DNA: TGTGCCAGCAGTTCCCCGGGAGCTTTCTATGGCTACACCTTC

J: TRBJ1-4
D: TRBD1
V: TRBV7-9
size: NA
CDR3: CSSSRYQGVQEKLFF
DNA: TGTTCCAGCAGCCGATACCAGGGGGTTCAGGAAAAACTGTTTTTT

J: TRBJ1-1
D: NA
V: TRBV30
size: NA
CDR3: CAWSRRTSGGTEAFF
DNA: TGTGCCTGGAGTAGAAGGACCTCAGGAGGGACTGAAGCTTTCTTT

J: TRBJ2-5
D: NA
V: TRBV19
size: NA
CDR3: CASSPLRGSETQYF
DNA: TGTGCCAGTAGCCCTCTGAGGGGGTCGGAGACCCAGTACTTC

J: TRBJ2-6
D: NA
V: TRBV5-1
size: NA
CDR3: CASGVRGSGANVLTF
DNA: TGCGCCAGCGGGGTTCGGGGCTCTGGGGCCAACGTCCTGACTTTC

J: TRBJ1-6
D: NA
V: TRBV6-1
size: NA
CDR3: CASSEVSGVGSPLHF
DNA: TGTGCCAGCAGTGAAGTATCCGGGGTCGGTTCACCCCTCCACTTT

J: TRBJ2-7
D: TRBD2
V: TRBV30
size: NA
CDR3: CAWSRTSGTSCF
DNA: TGTGCCTGGAGTCGGACTAGCGGGACCTCCTGCTTC

J: TRBJ1-2
D: TRBD1
V: TRBV6-1
size: NA
CDR3: CASSEAYRGIGYGYTF
DNA: TGTGCCAGCAGTGAAGCATACAGGGGTATCGGCTATGGCTACACCTTC

J: TRBJ2-7
D: NA
V: TRBV28
size: NA
CDR3: CAIQSPGSYEQYF
DNA: TGTGCCATCCAGAGCCCAGGGTCATACGAGCAGTACTTC

J: TRBJ1-5
D: NA
V: TRBV28
size: NA
CDR3: CATTPGSNQPQHF
DNA: TGTGCCACCACACCAGGTAGCAATCAGCCCCAGCATTTT

J: TRBJ1-2
D: NA
V: TRBV2
size: NA
CDR3: CASSEGAGYTF
DNA: TGTGCCAGCAGTGAGGGGGCTGGCTACACCTTC

J: TRBJ1-1
D: NA
V: TRBV5-1
size: once
CDR3: CASTQAGGTEAFF
DNA: TGCGCCAGCACCCAAGCGGGGGGGACTGAAGCTTTCTTT

J: TRBJ2-1
D: TRBD2
V: TRBV6-1
size: NA
CDR3: CASSKTSGSNLEQFF
DNA: TGTGCCAGCAGCAAGACTAGCGGGAGTAATCTGGAGCAGTTCTTC

J: TRBJ1-2
D: TRBD1
V: TRBV10-3
size: NA
CDR3: CAIKGQGAYYGYTF
DNA: TGTGCCATCAAGGGGCAGGGGGCTTACTATGGCTACACCTTC

J: TRBJ1-3
D: TRBD1
V: TRBV5-6
size: NA
CDR3: CASSRSQGAGGNTIYF
DNA: TGTGCCAGCAGCCGGTCACAGGGGGCAGGTGGAAACACCATATATTTT

J: TRBJ1-2
D: NA
V: TRBV7-2
size: NA
CDR3: CASSLVQNYGYTF
DNA: TGTGCCAGCAGCTTAGTCCAGAACTATGGCTACACCTTC

J: TRBJ2-5
D: NA
V: TRBV6-6
size: NA
CDR3: CASRNRGGETQYF
DNA: TGTGCCAGCAGGAACAGGGGGGGAGAGACCCAGTACTTC

J: TRBJ2-2
D: TRBD1
V: TRBV2
size: NA
CDR3: CASGQGNTGELFF
DNA: TGTGCCAGCGGACAGGGTAACACCGGGGAGCTGTTTTTT